Sequencing of this T cell receptor (beta chain) was carried out in a study of vaccination and CD4 T cells after COVID-19. For the study at large: In the convalescent cohort, there were six males and four females, two of them Hispanic.

A remark on this clonotype: Its specificity is unknown.

Treatment indicated: approximately nine-day PBMC culture with coronavirus spike peptide pools or control peptides (ViraFEST assay). Sequencing of DNA taken from cultured CD4+ T cells relied on the Oncomine TCR Beta short-read assay. TCRdb passed the PCR reads through MiXCR, listing each CDR3 protein once. In the table there are approximately 6,300 distinct CDR3 sequences, 32% of which are singletons. The TCR comes from a human donor who had recovered from COVID-19. The starting material was CD4+ T cells from blood, cultured in vitro, obtained after SARS-CoV-2 vaccination.

The CDR3: CASSYSPEGREQYF. The CDR3 nucleotides read TGTGCCAGCAGTTACTCCCCGGAGGGTCGCGAGCAGTACTTC. The rearrangement joins TRBV6-5 to TRBJ2-7; TRBD2 is a possible D gene (6 bases). V was pared by 0 bases and J by 6 bases, with 12 bases between. Per the germline V gene, CDR1 is MNHEY and CDR2 is SVGAGI. The CDR3 is 14 residues long.